Each of the 10 T cell receptor beta chains below was sequenced from the same sample in a study of CD4 T cells in relation to SARS-CoV-2 and coronaviruses. Profiling relied on immunoSEQ multiplex PCR, and the TCRdb table lists in-frame clones only, not all of them. The top ten clones hold 0.3% to 0.45% of a sample with about 60,000 clones, 92% of them seen once. The sequencing input was naive CD4+ T cells from PBMCs. Specified subset: naive CD4+ T cells isolated by negative enrichment. The receptors derive from an adult with COVID-19.

The chain couples TRBV2 to TRBJ1-5; D may be TRBD1 (6 bases). Germline V gene sequence: CDR1 SNHLY, CDR2 FYNNEI. V lost 6 bases to trimming and J lost 2 bases, with 11 bases between them. The CDR3 runs to 14 residues. This CDR3 reads CASSRDTRNQPQHF. The CDR3, as DNA: TGTGCCAGCAGCCGGGACACCCGCAATCAGCCCCAGCATTTT. The variable domain in full, completed from reference TRBV2 and TRBJ1-5, reads EPEVTQTPSHQVTQMGQEVILRCVPISNHLYFYWYRQILGQKVEFLVSFYNNEISEKSEIFDDQFSVERPDGSNFTLKIRSTKLEDSAMYFCASSRDTRNQPQHFGDGTRLSIL.

The J gene is TRBJ2-2, the V gene TRBV30, with D perhaps matching TRBD2 (5 bases). Trimming stripped 4 bases from V and 0 bases from J, with 6 bases between. Germline loops: CDR1 GTSNPN, CDR2 SVGIG (reference sequence). The CDR3 loop spans 13 amino acids. The CDR3 region is CAWTGTNTGELFF. The CDR3, as DNA: TGTGCCTGGACGGGGACGAACACCGGGGAGCTGTTTTTT. Complete variable domain (other parts from reference TRBV30 and TRBJ2-2): SQTIHQWPATLVQPVGSPLSLECTVEGTSNPNLYWYRQAAGRGLQLLFYSVGIGQISSEVPQNLSASRPQDRQFILSSKKLLLSDSGFYLCAWTGTNTGELFFGEGSRLTVL.

In this sample, this clone turned up a few times. This rearrangement joins TRBV3-1 (or the pseudogene TRBV3-2) to TRBJ1-1; D remains unclear. With 1 base removed from V and 2 bases from J, the gap between germline ends came to 14 bases. The V gene's germline CDR1 is LGHDT and CDR2 YNNKEL (reference sequence). There are 16 residues in the CDR3. This CDR3 is CASSQGRASLNTEAFF. The CDR3, as DNA: TGTGCCAGCAGCCAAGGTCGGGCCAGCCTAAACACTGAAGCTTTCTTT.

J is TRBJ1-6 and V is TRBV20-1; the D is unclear. V was pared by 3 bases and J by 0 bases, with 15 bases between. This CDR3 spans 17 amino acids. Germline V gives CDR1 DFQATT, CDR2 SNEGSKA (reference sequence). The CDR3 loop is CSASLGPLSSYNSPLHF. The CDR3 coding sequence is TGCAGTGCTAGTTTGGGTCCGCTGTCCTCCTATAATTCACCCCTCCACTTT.

The genes are TRBV7-2 and TRBJ2-7; no firm D call. V was pared by 1 base and J by 4 bases, with 8 bases between. The CDR3 runs 13 residues. Germline values: CDR1 SGHTA, CDR2 FQGNSA. CDR3 DNA: TGTGCCAGCAGCTTAGGTAGTGCTTACGAGCAGTACTTC. Its protein product is CASSLGSAYEQYF.

The rearrangement joins TRBV18 to TRBJ2-1, with D unresolved. V was clipped by 3 bases and J by 5 bases, with 8 bases between them. Germline-derived CDR1 and CDR2 are KGHSH and LQKENI. CDR3 size: 13 residues. The CDR3 DNA is TGTGCCAGCTCACCCACCACGGACAATGAGCAGTTCTTC. Translating gives CASSPTTDNEQFF. The full variable domain, completed using reference TRBV18 and TRBJ2-1, is NAGVMQNPRHLVRRRGQEARLRCSPMKGHSHVYWYRQLPEEGLKFMVYLQKENIIDESGMPKERFSAEFPKEGPSILRIQQVVRGDSAAYFCASSPTTDNEQFFGPGTRLTVL.

The rearrangement uses TRBV30 and TRBJ1-2, with 10 positions matching TRBD1. From germline, CDR1 is GTSNPN and CDR2 SVGIG (reference sequence). This CDR3 comprises 14 residues. V dropped 3 bases and J dropped 7; count of bases not matched to a gene: 8. CDR3 sequence (DNA): TGTGCCTGGAGGCGACAGGGGGCTTCAGGTGGCTACACCTTC. It yields the protein CAWRRQGASGGYTF.

The chain employs TRBV15 and TRBJ1-4, with D maybe TRBD1 (6 bases). With 1 base removed from V and 5 bases from J, the gap between germline ends came to 8 bases. This CDR3 is 14 amino acids long. CDR1 LNHNV and CDR2 YYDKDF come from the germline V gene (reference sequence). The CDR3 DNA sequence: TGTGCCACCAGCAGAGGAGGGACAAATGAAAAACTGTTTTTT. Translation: CATSRGGTNEKLFF.

V and J are TRBV18 and TRBJ1-2; the D gene is possibly TRBD1 (6 bases). From germline, CDR1 is KGHSH and CDR2 LQKENI. The CDR3 contains 13 residues. V was pared by 2 bases and J by 3 bases, with 7 bases between. CDR3: CASSPDRHYGYTF. CDR3 DNA: TGTGCCAGCTCACCAGACAGGCACTATGGCTACACCTTC.

This clone has a single count. The chain is built from TRBV25-1 and TRBJ1-4; D remains ambiguous. Germline CDR1 is MGHDK and CDR2 is SYGVNS. Trimming stripped 0 bases from V and 6 bases from J, with 20 bases between. This CDR3 region has 18 residues. CDR3 amino acids: CASSEYRRSGQADEKLFF. CDR3 bases: TGTGCCAGCAGTGAATATAGGCGGTCCGGGCAGGCGGATGAAAAACTGTTTTTT.